This entry lists 17 T cell receptor beta chains sequenced from one sample in a study of CD8 T cells in ankylosing spondylitis. MiXCR, run by TCRdb on the 5' RACE reads, gives a single entry per CDR3 protein. Among hundreds of thousands of distinct CDR3 sequences, roughly 8.6% were seen once, and the ten largest hold approximately 7%. The sequenced material came from blood, either unsorted or a sorted T cell fraction (not recorded which). These receptors all stem from a male donor with ankylosing spondylitis or in good health (not recorded which).

This clonotype has just a few counts. The gene calls are TRBV12-3 or TRBV12-4 and TRBJ2-3; 8 nucleotides line up with TRBD2. The CDR3 runs to 15 residues. The V and J ends lost 3 bases and 5 bases, in that order; junction bases with no gene match: 7. CDR3 sequence reads: CASSLDGGARDTQYF. CDR3 nucleotides: TGTGCCAGCAGTTTGGACGGGGGGGCCCGAGATACGCAGTATTTT.

This clonotype occurred many times. The chain combines TRBV30 with TRBJ1-1, with D unresolved. Looked up from germline, CDR1 is GTSNPN and CDR2 is SVGIG (reference sequence). The V end was cut by 2 bases, the J end by 0 bases, with 4 bases between. The CDR3 loop spans 12 amino acids. The CDR3, as DNA: TGTGCCTGGAGTTCCGTGAACACTGAAGCTTTCTTT. Encoded protein: CAWSSVNTEAFF.

The table lists this clonotype with many counts. This chain connects TRBV28 to TRBJ2-3; D not certain. Germline V gene lookup returns CDR1 MDHEN and CDR2 SYDVKM. The CDR3 is 13 amino acids. Trimming left V 6 bases short and J 5 bases short, with 12 bases between. Here the CDR3 reads CASSSPLQDTQYF. CDR3 coding DNA: TGTGCCAGCAGCTCCCCGCTGCAAGATACGCAGTATTTT.

This clonotype was counted ten times or more. CDR3 bases: TGTGCCAGCACCTTGGGTGCAGGGAGAGCTTTCTTT. Protein product: CASTLGAGRAFF. The chain employs TRBV6-5 and TRBJ1-1; D is perhaps TRBD1 (5 bases). CDR3 length equals 12 residues. Trimming left V 7 bases short and J 10 bases short, with 16 bases between. Looked up from germline, CDR1 is MNHEY and CDR2 is SVGAGI.

The rearrangement links TRBV29-1 to TRBJ1-2; 9 bases line up with TRBD1. V shed 5 bases, J shed 5 bases, and the junction held 6 bases outside the gene matches. Germline V lookup: CDR1 SQVTM, CDR2 ANQGSEA. The CDR3 length is 13 residues. This CDR3 is CSVSTGGVYGYTF. CDR3 DNA: TGCAGCGTTTCGACAGGGGGTGTTTATGGCTACACCTTC.

This clonotype has a single count. This sequence joins TRBV4-3 and TRBJ2-3; D gene uncertain. The germline V gene encodes CDR1 LGHNA and CDR2 YSLEER. The CDR3 is made up of 13 amino acids. V was cut by 1 base and J by 5 bases, with 7 bases left in between. CDR3 bases: TGCGCCAGCAGCCAAGGGGTTGTAGATACGCAGTATTTT. As protein: CASSQGVVDTQYF.

This clonotype came up many times. The chain carries TRBV6-2 or TRBV6-3 and TRBJ1-1, with D possibly TRBD1 on 5 matching bases. Germline V gene sequence: CDR1 MNHEY, CDR2 SVGEGT. This CDR3 is built from 14 residues. Between the trimmed V and J ends, which lost 7 bases and 1 base, there was a span of 13 bases. The CDR3 here is CASISGLRNTEAFF. Written as DNA, the CDR3 is TGTGCCAGCATTTCGGGGCTGAGGAACACTGAAGCTTTCTTT.

This clonotype has just a few counts. DNA of the CDR3: TGTGCCAGCAGCCAAGGGGTGCAGGGGACCAGAGGCTACACCTTC. Residues: CASSQGVQGTRGYTF. The chain has TRBV4-2 and TRBJ1-2; D might be TRBD1 (6 bases). Germline CDR1 LGHNA, CDR2 YNFKEQ. Between the trimmed V and J ends, which lost 1 base and 8 bases, there was a span of 17 bases. CDR3 length: 15 amino acids.

This clonotype was seen ten or more times. Germline is not matched at one junction end, which may reflect a read error. The chain has TRBV4-1 and TRBJ2-7; 14 bases fit TRBD2. Per germline, CDR1 MGHRA and CDR2 YSYEKL. The length of the CDR3 is 15 residues. CDR3 coding DNA: TGCGCCAGCAGCCAAGAAGGACTAGCGGGAGGCCCTATGCACTTC. Its protein is CASSQEGLAGGPMHF.

This clonotype was counted ten times or more. The chain couples TRBV5-1 to TRBJ1-2; maybe TRBD1 (6 bases). CDR1 is SGHRS, CDR2 YFSETQ, per germline. The CDR3 runs 13 residues. Trimming pared 4 bases from V and 2 bases from J, leaving 9 bases between. CDR3: CASSQDSNYGYTF. In nucleotides, the CDR3 is TGCGCCAGCAGCCAGGACAGCAACTATGGCTACACCTTC.

This clonotype was detected a few times. This rearrangement joins TRBV30 to TRBJ2-2, with 9 bases fitting TRBD1. V was clipped by 5 bases and J by 4 bases; unmatched bases: 2. The CDR3 length is 13 residues. Germline V lookup: CDR1 GTSNPN, CDR2 SVGIG (reference sequence). The CDR3 DNA reads as TGTGCCTGGCGGGACAGGGCCACCGGGGAGCTGTTTTTT. Protein sequence: CAWRDRATGELFF.

Only one count was recorded for this clonotype. This chain joins TRBV29-1 and TRBJ2-3; D assignment may be TRBD1 or TRBD2 (5 bases each). The CDR3 covers 12 residues. Trimming took 6 bases from V and 8 from J, leaving 15 bases between them. Per the germline V gene, CDR1 is SQVTM and CDR2 is ANQGSEA. The DNA for the CDR3 is TGCAGCGTCCATGCCTGGGGGTCTACGCAGTATTTT. Amino acid sequence: CSVHAWGSTQYF.

This clonotype was recorded many times. This sequence joins TRBV6-1 and TRBJ2-2, with D hard to call. In germline, CDR1 is MNHNS, CDR2 SASEGT. Trimming pared 1 base from V and 5 bases from J, leaving 8 bases between. The CDR3 has 14 residues. In DNA, the CDR3 is TGTGCCAGCAGTGAAGTGGGGTGGACCGGGGAGCTGTTTTTT. As protein: CASSEVGWTGELFF.

This clonotype was recorded a few times. The CDR3 region is CSVGYGTYEQYF. CDR3 coding DNA: TGCAGCGTTGGATACGGGACCTACGAGCAGTACTTC. The V call is TRBV29-1, the J call TRBJ2-7, with a tentative D call TRBD2 (5 bases). From germline, CDR1 is SQVTM and CDR2 ANQGSEA. The V and J ends lost 4 bases and 2 bases respectively, with 9 bases between them. This CDR3 has 12 residues.

This clonotype was counted at least ten times. The chain recombines TRBV29-1 with TRBJ2-4, with no clear D. CDR1 SQVTM and CDR2 ANQGSEA come from the germline V gene. Trimming cost V 6 bases and J 1 base, with 10 bases left between them. The CDR3 contains 13 residues. The CDR3 is CSVALGAKNIQYF. CDR3 nucleotides: TGCAGCGTCGCCTTGGGGGCCAAAAACATTCAGTACTTC.

This clonotype was observed at least ten times. The chain carries TRBV12-3 or TRBV12-4 and TRBJ2-7; 10 positions match TRBD2. V lost 3 bases, J lost 4 bases, and 6 bases stayed unmatched. This CDR3 contains 15 residues. CDR3 DNA: TGTGCCAGCAGTTTTACGCTAGCGGGAGTGTACGAGCAGTACTTC. Translation: CASSFTLAGVYEQYF.

The sample holds many counts of this clonotype. The chain couples TRBV6-1 to TRBJ2-5, with 7 bases identical to TRBD1. This CDR3 region has 15 residues. V gave up 6 bases and J gave up 4 bases; unmatched junction bases: 11. CDR1 is MNHNS, CDR2 SASEGT, per germline. The DNA of the CDR3 is TGTGCCAGCAGCCCAGTAAAGGGGGCTCGAGAGACCCAGTACTTC. It specifies CASSPVKGARETQYF.